One and the same sample provided the 7 T cell receptor beta chains below, sequenced in a study of molecular identifiers for immune sequencing clone quantification. TCRdb re-derived calls from the PCR reads in MiXCR, one entry per CDR3 protein. The sample lists around 54,000 distinct CDR3 sequences, around 25% seen once, with under 2% in the top ten. Sequenced material: naive CD8+ T cells from blood, with Jurkat cell RNA spiked in. Subset described: FACS-sorted CD8+CD4-CCR7+CD45RA+ naive T cells. The receptors originated from a human donor in good health. Some libraries in this study had Jurkat cell RNA spiked in.

The table lists this clonotype with many counts. The chain carries TRBV11-2 and TRBJ2-7; D is perhaps TRBD1 (6 bases). CDR3 length equals 13 residues. V lost 4 bases to trimming and J lost 6 bases, with 13 bases between them. The germline V gene encodes CDR1 SGHAT and CDR2 FQNNGV. The CDR3 DNA follows: TGTGCCAGCAGCTACTACAGGGATCGCGAGCAGTACTTC. Its translation: CASSYYRDREQYF.

Ten or more counts support this clonotype. This chain joins TRBV6-2 or TRBV6-3 and TRBJ2-7, with D unresolved. V lost 0 bases, J lost 3 bases, and 9 bases lay in between. The germline V gene encodes CDR1 MNHEY and CDR2 SVGEGT. This CDR3 comprises 14 residues. The CDR3 loop is CASSYSIRGYEQYF. The CDR3 region has the DNA TGTGCCAGCAGTTACTCGATTCGAGGCTACGAGCAGTACTTC.

This clonotype came up many times. The chain combines TRBV6-5 with TRBJ2-5, with D perhaps TRBD1 (5 bases). CDR3 size: 13 residues. V was trimmed by 6 bases and J by 5 bases, leaving 13 bases between them. Germline CDR1 and CDR2: MNHEY and SVGAGI. The CDR3 region has the DNA TGTGCCAGCAGAACAGCAGGGATTGAGACCCAGTACTTC. It codes for CASRTAGIETQYF.

Ten or more counts support this clonotype. The chain carries TRBV25-1 and TRBJ2-5; a weak D match, TRBD2 (5 bases). Trimming removed 10 bases at V and 0 bases at J, with 9 bases between. From germline, CDR1 is MGHDK and CDR2 SYGVNS. The CDR3 totals 12 residues. Here the CDR3 DNA reads TGTGCCACCGTACTAGACCAAGAGACCCAGTACTTC. Its translation: CATVLDQETQYF.

This clonotype was picked up many times. CDR3 bases: TGTGCCAGCAGCACCACTGGCGGAAGCGATTACGAGCAGTACTTC. It is translated as CASSTTGGSDYEQYF. The rearrangement links TRBV9 to TRBJ2-7; D not certain. This CDR3 comprises 15 residues. Trimming cost V 4 bases and J 4 bases, with 18 bases left between them. The germline V gene has CDR1 SGDLS and CDR2 YYNGEE.

This clonotype was detected a few times. The DNA for the CDR3 is TGCAGTGCCGAGGGGGGAGGGCTAGCGAGTAGTACCTACGAGCAGTACTTC. It is translated as CSAEGGGLASSTYEQYF. The gene calls are TRBV20-1 and TRBJ2-7, with a weak D call TRBD2 (7 bases). This CDR3 spans 17 amino acids. The germline gives CDR1 DFQATT, CDR2 SNEGSKA (reference sequence). Trimming left V 6 bases short and J 2 bases short, with 26 bases between.

In this sample, this clonotype turned up once. A read error is possible here, since a much larger clone lies one base away. The chain joins TRBV29-1 to TRBJ1-1; D ambiguous. This CDR3 has 14 residues. The germline V gene has CDR1 SQVTM and CDR2 ANQGSEA. Here the CDR3 reads CSVAGTRQNPEAFF. In nucleotides, the CDR3 is TGCAGCGTCGCAGGCACCCGGCAGAACCCTGAAGCTTTCTTT.